This passage covers 11 T cell receptor beta chains from one sample sequenced in a study of Ad26.COV2.S vaccination and SARS-CoV-2 variants. TCRdb's copy holds only in-frame clones and misses some; the assay was immunoSEQ multiplex PCR. This sample has fewer than 400,000 clones; 89% occur once, and the top ten carry around 1.8%. Treatment meaning: over 15 received Ad26.COV2.S at low or high dose, single or two shots; roughly 5 received placebo; per-sample allocation not given. Vaccine and placebo recipients were sampled on day 63 after the first injection. This specimen consisted of peripheral blood, obtained in a trial of Ad26.COV2.S vaccine versus placebo. These receptors were taken from a person aged 18-65 years who received the Ad26.COV2.S COVID-19 vaccine or a placebo.

The chain is built from TRBV30 and TRBJ2-3; the D is unclear. Trimming pared 2 bases from V and 5 bases from J, leaving 17 bases between. The CDR3 runs 15 residues. Germline assignment: CDR1 GTSNPN and CDR2 SVGIG (reference sequence). CDR3 DNA sequence: TGTGCCTGGAGTTTAGGGAATAAGGTTCAAGATACGCAGTATTTT. This codes for CAWSLGNKVQDTQYF.

The CDR3 DNA sequence: TGTGCCATCAGTGGGACTAGCGGGACAGATACGCAGTATTTT. As protein: CAISGTSGTDTQYF. The V call is TRBV10-3, the J call TRBJ2-3, with 11 positions matching TRBD2. Looked up from germline, CDR1 is ENHRY and CDR2 is SYGVKD. The length of the CDR3 is 14 residues. With V trimmed by 4 bases and J by 3 bases, 0 bases remained unmatched.

The rearrangement joins TRBV11-3 to TRBJ2-2, with 7 positions matching TRBD1. CDR3 size: 15 residues. Germline V CDR1 and CDR2: SGHNT, YENEEA. The V gene end was trimmed by 4 bases and the J gene end by 4 bases; junction bases not matched to a gene: 6. The CDR3 spells CASSSSTGITGELFF. CDR3 sequence (DNA): TGTGCCAGCAGCTCTTCGACAGGGATCACCGGGGAGCTGTTTTTT. Based on the CDR3 plus reference TRBV11-3 and TRBJ2-2, the full variable domain is EAGVVQSPRYKIIEKKQPVAFWCNPISGHNTLYWYLQNLGQGPELLIRYENEEAVDDSQLPKDRFSAERLKGVDSTLKIQPAELGDSAVYLCASSSSTGITGELFFGEGSRLTVL.

CDR3: CASSLTRLAATEAFF. CDR3 in DNA: TGTGCCAGCAGCTTGACCAGACTTGCTGCCACTGAAGCTTTCTTT. This sequence joins TRBV5-5 and TRBJ1-1; D not resolved. The CDR3 runs 15 residues. The V gene's germline CDR1 is SGHKS and CDR2 YYEKEE (reference sequence). With 1 base removed from V and 4 bases from J, the gap between germline ends came to 14 bases.

CDR3 nucleotide sequence: TGTGCCAGCAGTACCTCTAGCGGGAGGGCCCTGTATGAGCAGTTCTTC. Translating it yields CASSTSSGRALYEQFF. The genes are TRBV28 and TRBJ2-1; 12 nucleotides line up with TRBD2. Germline loops: CDR1 MDHEN, CDR2 SYDVKM. The CDR3 consists of 16 residues. With 5 bases clipped from V and 8 bases from J, the junction kept 10 bases outside the gene matches.

The V call is TRBV4-1, the J call TRBJ2-7; the D is unclear. The germline gives CDR1 MGHRA, CDR2 YSYEKL. CDR3 length: 14 amino acids. Trimming removed 3 bases from V and 4 bases from J, with 13 bases in between. Here the CDR3 reads CASSHTSDGYEQYF. DNA for the CDR3: TGCGCCAGCAGCCACACCTCGGACGGATACGAGCAGTACTTC.

This chain connects TRBV3-1 (or the pseudogene TRBV3-2) to TRBJ1-1; D might be TRBD1 (5 bases). Trimming took 0 bases from V and 11 from J, leaving 16 bases between them. Germline V CDR1 and CDR2: LGHDT, YNNKEL (reference sequence). The CDR3 totals 14 residues. The CDR3 nucleotides read TGTGCCAGCAGCCAAGATGCAGCGGGGGTTGGGGCTTTCTTT. Translation: CASSQDAAGVGAFF.

This clone was recorded once. The chain employs TRBV4-2 and TRBJ2-2; D is possibly TRBD1 (5 bases). Germline V gene data show CDR1 as LGHNA and CDR2 as YNFKEQ. Trimming removed 2 bases at V and 6 bases at J, with 10 bases between. There are 14 residues in the CDR3. The CDR3 spells CASSQLQGAGELFF. The DNA for the CDR3 is TGTGCCAGCAGCCAACTCCAGGGTGCCGGGGAGCTGTTTTTT.

The genes are TRBV7-9 and TRBJ2-7; D not resolved. V was trimmed by 5 bases and J by 4 bases, leaving 9 bases between them. CDR1 is SEHNR, CDR2 FQNEAQ, per germline (reference sequence). This CDR3 has 12 residues. CDR3 region: CASSPDPYEQYF. In DNA, the CDR3 is TGTGCCAGCAGCCCGGACCCGTACGAGCAGTACTTC. Based on the CDR3 plus reference TRBV7-9 and TRBJ2-7, the full variable domain is DTGVSQNPRHKITKRGQNVTFRCDPISEHNRLYWYRQTLGQGPEFLTYFQNEAQLEKSRLLSDRFSAERPKGSFSTLEIQRTEQGDSAMYLCASSPDPYEQYFGPGTRLTVT.

This clone has only one observation. The chain joins TRBV11-2 to TRBJ1-4; D remains unclear. This CDR3 is built from 16 residues. Germline V gene sequence: CDR1 SGHAT, CDR2 FQNNGV. Deletions cut 1 base from V and 0 bases from J, with 9 bases between. The CDR3 loop reads CASSLGPLATNEKLFF. CDR3 coding DNA: TGTGCCAGCAGCTTAGGTCCCCTTGCAACTAATGAAAAACTGTTTTTT.

This chain uses TRBV9 with TRBJ2-1; TRBD2 matches 9 bases. Per the germline V gene, CDR1 is SGDLS and CDR2 is YYNGEE. This CDR3 has 15 residues. V lost 0 bases and J lost 5; bases outside the gene matches: 3. The CDR3 nucleotides are TGTGCCAGCAGCGTAGTAGCGGGGGACCACAATGAGCAGTTCTTC. It encodes CASSVVAGDHNEQFF.